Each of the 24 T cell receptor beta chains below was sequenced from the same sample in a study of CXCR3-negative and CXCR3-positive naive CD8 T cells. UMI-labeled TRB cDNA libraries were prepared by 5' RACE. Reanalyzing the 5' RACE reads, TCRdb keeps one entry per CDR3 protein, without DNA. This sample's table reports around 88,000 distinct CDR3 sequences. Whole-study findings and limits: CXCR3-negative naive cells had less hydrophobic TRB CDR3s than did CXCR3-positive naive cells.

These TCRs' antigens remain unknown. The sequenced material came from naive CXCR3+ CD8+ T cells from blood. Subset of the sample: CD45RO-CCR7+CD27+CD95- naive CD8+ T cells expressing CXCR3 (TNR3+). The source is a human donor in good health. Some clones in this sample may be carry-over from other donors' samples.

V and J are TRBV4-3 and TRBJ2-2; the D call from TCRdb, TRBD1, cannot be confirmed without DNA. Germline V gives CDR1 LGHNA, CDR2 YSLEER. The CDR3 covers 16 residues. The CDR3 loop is CASSQEAPGQAGELFF.

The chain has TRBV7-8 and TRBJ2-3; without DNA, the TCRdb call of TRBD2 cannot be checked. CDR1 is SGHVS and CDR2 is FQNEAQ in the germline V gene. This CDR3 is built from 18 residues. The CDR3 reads CASMLGIAGGGTTDTQYF.

CDR3 residues: CASSDRDRAVTEAFF. The rearrangement uses TRBV5-1 and TRBJ1-1; the TRBD1 assignment by TCRdb is unverifiable without DNA. CDR1 and CDR2 from the germline V gene are SGHRS and YFSETQ. This CDR3 contains 15 residues.

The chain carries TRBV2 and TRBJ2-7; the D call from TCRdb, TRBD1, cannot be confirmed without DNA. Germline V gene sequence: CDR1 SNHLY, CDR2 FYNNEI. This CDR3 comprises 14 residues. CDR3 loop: CASRMGPGSPEQYF. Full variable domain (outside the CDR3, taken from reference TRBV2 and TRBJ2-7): EPEVTQTPSHQVTQMGQEVILRCVPISNHLYFYWYRQILGQKVEFLVSFYNNEISEKSEIFDDQFSVERPDGSNFTLKIRSTKLEDSAMYFCASRMGPGSPEQYFGPGTRLTVT.

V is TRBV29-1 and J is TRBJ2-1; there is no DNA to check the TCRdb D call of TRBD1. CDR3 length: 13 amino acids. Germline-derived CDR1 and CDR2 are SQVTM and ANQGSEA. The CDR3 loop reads CSVFRGLDDEQFF.

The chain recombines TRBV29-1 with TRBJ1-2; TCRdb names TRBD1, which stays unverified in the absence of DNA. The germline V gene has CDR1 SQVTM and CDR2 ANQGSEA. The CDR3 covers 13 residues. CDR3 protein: CSVEEGAEYGYTF.

CDR3: CASRWGLTEAFF. This rearrangement joins TRBV12-3 or TRBV12-4 to TRBJ1-1; the D call of TRBD1 rests on TCRdb alone, since no DNA is present to check it. The CDR3 is made up of 12 amino acids.

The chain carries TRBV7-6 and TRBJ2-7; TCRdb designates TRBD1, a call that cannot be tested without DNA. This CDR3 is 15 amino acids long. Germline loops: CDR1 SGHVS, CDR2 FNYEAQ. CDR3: CASSPRTDLETEQYF.

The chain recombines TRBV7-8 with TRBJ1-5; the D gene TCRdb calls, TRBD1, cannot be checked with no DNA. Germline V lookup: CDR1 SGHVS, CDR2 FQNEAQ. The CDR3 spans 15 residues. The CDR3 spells CASSPQGIGNQPQHF.

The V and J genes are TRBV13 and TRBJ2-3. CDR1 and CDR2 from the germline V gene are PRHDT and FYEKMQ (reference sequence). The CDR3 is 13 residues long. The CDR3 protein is CASSLVGSDTQYF.

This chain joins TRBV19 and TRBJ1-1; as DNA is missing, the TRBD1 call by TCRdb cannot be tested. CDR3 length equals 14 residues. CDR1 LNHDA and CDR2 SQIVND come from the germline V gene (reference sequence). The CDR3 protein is CASSIGQGNTEALF.

Here the CDR3 reads CASSPFGPGEQYF. The chain joins TRBV7-2 to TRBJ2-7; TCRdb's D call, TRBD2, is unchecked because there is no DNA. Germline values: CDR1 SGHTA, CDR2 FQGNSA. This CDR3 spans 13 amino acids.

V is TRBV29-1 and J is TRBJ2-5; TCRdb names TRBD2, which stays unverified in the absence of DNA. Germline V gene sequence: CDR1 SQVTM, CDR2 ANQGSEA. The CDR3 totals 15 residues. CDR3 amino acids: CSAAPVTSGKETQYF.

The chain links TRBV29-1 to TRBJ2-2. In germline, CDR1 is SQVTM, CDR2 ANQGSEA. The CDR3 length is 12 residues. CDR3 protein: CSVEDGTGELFF.

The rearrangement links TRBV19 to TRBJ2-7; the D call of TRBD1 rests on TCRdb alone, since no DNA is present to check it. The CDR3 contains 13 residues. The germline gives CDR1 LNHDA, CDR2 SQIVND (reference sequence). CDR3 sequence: CASGPGRNYEQYF.

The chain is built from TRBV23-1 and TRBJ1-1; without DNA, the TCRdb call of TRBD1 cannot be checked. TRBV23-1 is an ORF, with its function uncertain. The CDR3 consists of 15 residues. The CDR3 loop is CASSQPPTGYTEAFF.

CDR3 amino acids: CASSQEGLNNQPQHF. This rearrangement joins TRBV4-2 to TRBJ1-5. The CDR3 consists of 15 residues. Germline V gives CDR1 LGHNA, CDR2 YNFKEQ.

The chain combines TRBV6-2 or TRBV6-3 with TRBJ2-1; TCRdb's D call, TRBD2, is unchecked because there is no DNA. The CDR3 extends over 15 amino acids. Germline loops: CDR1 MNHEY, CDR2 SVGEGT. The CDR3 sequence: CASSLPRRGDFEQFF.

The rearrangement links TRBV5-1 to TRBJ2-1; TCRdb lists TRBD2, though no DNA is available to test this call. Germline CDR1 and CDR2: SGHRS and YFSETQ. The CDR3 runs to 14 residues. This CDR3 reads CASSFRASGVEQFF.

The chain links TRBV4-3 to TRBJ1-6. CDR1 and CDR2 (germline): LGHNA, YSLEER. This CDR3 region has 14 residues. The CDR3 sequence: CASSQEGRVSPLHF.

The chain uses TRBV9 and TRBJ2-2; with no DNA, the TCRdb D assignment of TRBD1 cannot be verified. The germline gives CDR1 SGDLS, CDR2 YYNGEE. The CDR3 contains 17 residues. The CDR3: CASSTPNGGTHTGELFF.

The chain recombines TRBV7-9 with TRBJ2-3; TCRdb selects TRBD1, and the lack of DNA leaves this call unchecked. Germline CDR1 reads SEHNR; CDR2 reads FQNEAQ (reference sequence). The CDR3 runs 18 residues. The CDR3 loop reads CASPKAPPGQGSTDTQYF.

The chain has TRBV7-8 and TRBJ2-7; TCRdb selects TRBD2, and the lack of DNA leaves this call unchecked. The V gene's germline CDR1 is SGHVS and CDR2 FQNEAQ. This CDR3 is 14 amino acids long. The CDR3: CASSPSGGAHEQYF.

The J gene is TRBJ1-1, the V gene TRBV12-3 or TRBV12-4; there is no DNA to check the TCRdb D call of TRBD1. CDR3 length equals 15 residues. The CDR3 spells CASSEGLGVNTEAFF.